One sample yielded the 24 T cell receptor beta chains listed below, sequenced in a study of blood T cells in healthy people across ages (dated by TCRdb to 2015 to 2017). The library was obtained by 5' RACE. Sequencing instrument: Illumina HiSeq 2500. A second PCR of about 7 to 12 cycles was run with a J-beta primer mix and a sample-barcoded 5' primer. TCRdb trimmed the raw reads at Q25, called clones with MiXCR and kept productive beta chains. CDR3 protein duplicates are merged, each entry listing the most common genes and DNA. Here the sample has approximately 820,000 distinct CDR3 sequences; around 43% occur a single time. The ten most abundant clones make up roughly a fifth of the sample. The specimen sequenced was blood. These receptors originate from a man in his sixties in good health.

The chain is built from TRBV3-1 and TRBJ1-2; unclear D gene. V lost 0 bases and J lost 7, with 9 bases in between. The CDR3 length is 13 residues. Germline V lookup: CDR1 LGHDT, CDR2 YNNKEL (reference sequence). This chain's CDR3 is CASSQDVQRGYTF. The CDR3 DNA follows: TGTGCCAGCAGCCAAGATGTACAGCGTGGCTACACCTTC. Based on the CDR3 plus reference TRBV3-1 and TRBJ1-2, the full variable domain is DTAVSQTPKYLVTQMGNDKSIKCEQNLGHDTMYWYKQDSKKFLKIMFSYNNKELIINETVPNRFSPKSPDKAHLNLHINSLELGDSAVYFCASSQDVQRGYTFGSGTRLTVV.

The chain carries TRBV3-1 and TRBJ1-2; D uncertain. The CDR3 is made up of 14 amino acids. Germline V gives CDR1 LGHDT, CDR2 YNNKEL (reference sequence). With 1 base removed from V and 9 bases from J, the gap between germline ends came to 15 bases. Here the CDR3 reads CASSQGSTASRYTF. The CDR3 DNA is TGTGCCAGCAGCCAAGGGAGCACAGCTTCCCGCTACACCTTC.

The chain recombines TRBV2 with TRBJ2-6; D may be TRBD1 or TRBD2 (5 bases each). The germline CDR1 and CDR2 sequences are SNHLY and FYNNEI. Trimming shortened V by 7 bases and J by 0 bases, and 13 bases separated the two germline ends. This CDR3 is 16 amino acids long. CDR3 nucleotide sequence: TGTGCCAGCACTTGGCAGGGACGCTCTGGGGCCAACGTCCTGACTTTC. Translation: CASTWQGRSGANVLTF.

The table lists this clonotype with a few counts. The gene calls are TRBV7-9 and TRBJ1-5; D not resolved. Germline loops: CDR1 SEHNR, CDR2 FQNEAQ (reference sequence). This CDR3 is 12 amino acids long. V dropped 6 bases and J dropped 5 bases, with 8 bases sitting between them. The chain's CDR3 is CASSRPDQPQHF. DNA of the CDR3: TGTGCCAGCAGTCGACCTGATCAGCCCCAGCATTTT.

This chain joins TRBV9 and TRBJ1-2, with D maybe TRBD1 (6 bases). The V end was cut by 3 bases, the J end by 5 bases, with 17 bases between. Germline lookup yields CDR1 SGDLS and CDR2 YYNGEE. CDR3 length: 15 amino acids. The CDR3 loop reads CASSDRTGNRYGYTF. CDR3 in DNA: TGTGCCAGCAGCGACCGAACAGGGAATCGGTATGGCTACACCTTC.

The table lists this clonotype with a few counts. The genes are TRBV12-3 or TRBV12-4 and TRBJ1-2; no clear D gene. The length of the CDR3 is 13 residues. Trimming took off 6 bases at V and 5 bases at J, with 13 bases between the two ends. The CDR3 nucleotides read TGTGCCAGCAGATCCGGGAAGCTGTATGGCTACACCTTC. Its translation is CASRSGKLYGYTF.

This clonotype appeared a few times. This chain connects TRBV4-2 to TRBJ2-6, with 8 bases matching TRBD2. With 1 base clipped from V and 0 bases from J, the junction kept 2 bases outside the gene matches. CDR3 length equals 17 residues. Germline V gene sequence: CDR1 LGHNA, CDR2 YNFKEQ. In nucleotides, the CDR3 is TGTGCCAGCAGCCAAGCTAGCGGGTTCTCTGGGGCCAACGTCCTGACTTTC. It translates to CASSQASGFSGANVLTF.

The chain combines TRBV7-7 with TRBJ2-3, with D possibly being TRBD1 (6 bases). The CDR3 is made up of 16 amino acids. Between the trimmed V and J ends, which lost 0 bases and 0 bases, there was a span of 10 bases. CDR1 and CDR2 from the germline V gene are SSHAT and FNYEAQ (reference sequence). The CDR3 region has the DNA TGTGCCAGCAGCTTAGCGGCAGGGGATAGCACAGATACGCAGTATTTT. This encodes CASSLAAGDSTDTQYF. Full variable domain (remainder filled in from reference TRBV7-7 and TRBJ2-3): GAGVSQSPRYKVTKRGQDVTLRCDPISSHATLYWYQQALGQGPEFLTYFNYEAQPDKSGLPSDRFSAERPEGSISTLTIQRTEQRDSAMYRCASSLAAGDSTDTQYFGPGTRLTVL.

V and J are TRBV6-2 or TRBV6-3 and TRBJ2-5, with 7 nucleotides matching TRBD1. The V gene end was trimmed by 4 bases and the J gene end by 1 base; junction bases not matched to a gene: 12. CDR3 length: 17 residues. Germline V CDR1 and CDR2: MNHEY, SVGEGT. The CDR3: CASSSPRGPPAQETQYF. The CDR3 DNA follows: TGTGCCAGCAGTTCCCCGAGGGGGCCCCCGGCCCAAGAGACCCAGTACTTC.

This clonotype was counted only a few times. The V and J genes are TRBV11-3 and TRBJ2-7, with a weak D call TRBD1 (6 bases). There are 16 residues in the CDR3. Between the trimmed V and J ends, which lost 5 bases and 0 bases, there was a span of 17 bases. Germline values: CDR1 SGHNT, CDR2 YENEEA. The CDR3 nucleotides are TGTGCCAGCAGCGAATCCTACCGGGACACCTCCTACGAGCAGTACTTC. Its translation: CASSESYRDTSYEQYF.

This clonotype was seen more than once but under ten times. The V call is TRBV27, the J call TRBJ1-2, with D possibly TRBD1 on 5 matching bases. This CDR3 has 12 amino acids. CDR1 MNHEY and CDR2 SMNVEV come from the germline V gene (reference sequence). The V end lost 10 bases, the J end lost 8 bases, and 17 bases lay between the germline ends. The CDR3 sequence: CATSLGGYGYTF. The CDR3 DNA reads TGTGCCACTTCCCTTGGGGGATACGGCTACACCTTC.

In DNA form, the CDR3 reads TGTGCCAGCAGCCAAAACATGAACACTGAAGCTTTCTTT. It specifies CASSQNMNTEAFF. The chain joins TRBV14 to TRBJ1-1; unclear D gene. The germline V gene has CDR1 SGHDN and CDR2 FVKESK. CDR3 length: 13 amino acids. V shed 2 bases and J shed 0 bases, with 4 bases lying between them.

This clonotype was recorded a few times. J is TRBJ1-1 and V is TRBV28; no clear D gene. Germline V gene sequence: CDR1 MDHEN, CDR2 SYDVKM. This CDR3 has 12 amino acids. The germline V and J ends were trimmed by 4 bases and 4 bases, with 7 bases remaining between them. DNA of the CDR3: TGTGCCAGCAGTTGGGATCGCACTGAAGCTTTCTTT. Residues: CASSWDRTEAFF.

This clonotype was counted a few times. The V call is TRBV27, the J call TRBJ1-5; D ambiguous. V lost 6 bases and J lost 10, with 13 bases in between. The CDR3 is made up of 12 amino acids. Per germline, CDR1 MNHEY and CDR2 SMNVEV (reference sequence). This CDR3 is CASRTKGEPQHF. In DNA, the CDR3 is TGTGCCAGCAGAACCAAGGGTGAACCCCAGCATTTT.

The chain combines TRBV4-1 with TRBJ1-4; D is unclear. With 0 bases removed from V and 0 bases from J, the gap between germline ends came to 26 bases. Germline V gene sequence: CDR1 MGHRA, CDR2 YSYEKL. This CDR3 is 22 amino acids long. The CDR3 spells CASSQDPLADVGILATNEKLFF. For the CDR3, the DNA is TGCGCCAGCAGCCAAGATCCCCTAGCCGACGTGGGGATCTTAGCAACTAATGAAAAACTGTTTTTT.

The rearrangement joins TRBV28 to TRBJ2-4; maybe TRBD1 (6 bases). Germline V gives CDR1 MDHEN, CDR2 SYDVKM. CDR3 length: 16 residues. Trimming took 6 bases from V and 0 from J, leaving 15 bases between them. CDR3 bases: TGTGCCAGCAGCGCCATGGGGGCGGGAGCCAAAAACATTCAGTACTTC. This codes for CASSAMGAGAKNIQYF. Full variable domain (missing parts from reference TRBV28 and TRBJ2-4): DVKVTQSSRYLVKRTGEKVFLECVQDMDHENMFWYRQDPGLGLRLIYFSYDVKMKEKGDIPEGYSVSREKKERFSLILESASTNQTSMYLCASSAMGAGAKNIQYFGAGTRLSVL.

The chain links TRBV28 to TRBJ2-5, with 9 bases fitting TRBD1. The tail of the sequence fits TRBJ2-7 better, so the J call may be wrong. The CDR3 runs to 14 residues. The germline gives CDR1 MDHEN, CDR2 SYDVKM. The CDR3 is CASSPSDRGDEQYF. As DNA, the CDR3 is TGTGCCAGCAGTCCCTCGGACAGGGGTGACGAGCAGTACTTC.

In this sample, this clonotype turned up a few times. V and J are TRBV4-3 and TRBJ1-6; 7 nucleotides align to TRBD1. The CDR3 sequence is 16 residues long. J lost 5 bases, V lost 1 base, and 5 bases had no gene match. Germline V gene lookup returns CDR1 LGHNA and CDR2 YSLEER. CDR3 sequence reads: CASSQARTGNNSPLHF. The CDR3 DNA is TGCGCCAGCAGCCAAGCCCGGACAGGAAATAATTCACCCCTCCACTTT.

V usage is TRBV25-1 and J usage is TRBJ2-2; D uncertain. Germline CDR1 reads MGHDK; CDR2 reads SYGVNS. The CDR3 extends over 12 amino acids. The germline V and J ends were trimmed by 5 bases and 5 bases, with 6 bases remaining between them. The CDR3 region is CASSTWTGELFF. As DNA, the CDR3 is TGTGCCAGCAGTACGTGGACCGGGGAGCTGTTTTTT.

Many counts were recorded for this clonotype. The chain employs TRBV12-3 or TRBV12-4 and TRBJ2-1, with 8 bases fitting TRBD2. The CDR3 length is 14 residues. J gave up 7 bases and V 3 bases, and 5 bases lay outside the gene matches. The CDR3 region is CASSLPGGRNEQFF. In nucleotides, the CDR3 is TGTGCCAGCAGTTTGCCGGGGGGGCGGAATGAGCAGTTCTTC.

The table lists this clonotype with a count of one. The V gene is TRBV6-5, the J gene TRBJ2-3, with 8 bases that match TRBD1. The CDR3 runs to 16 residues. V shed 1 base, J shed 6 bases, and the junction held 9 bases outside the gene matches. CDR1 is MNHEY and CDR2 is SVGAGI in the germline V gene. In DNA form, the CDR3 reads TGTGCCAGCAGTTACTTCCAGGGGGCCGTTGGTGATACGCAGTATTTT. Translating gives CASSYFQGAVGDTQYF.

CDR3 sequence (DNA): TGCGCCAGCAGCTTGGTGTGGGGGCCGTACAATGAGCAGTTCTTC. Translating it yields CASSLVWGPYNEQFF. The V gene is TRBV5-1, the J gene TRBJ2-1, with D possibly matching TRBD1 (6 bases). Deletions cut 0 bases from V and 4 bases from J, with 11 bases between. CDR1 SGHRS and CDR2 YFSETQ come from the germline V gene. This CDR3 has 15 amino acids.

This clonotype was counted ten times or more. The chain employs TRBV7-2 and TRBJ2-1; perhaps D is TRBD1 or TRBD2 (5 bases each). Germline V gene sequence: CDR1 SGHTA, CDR2 FQGNSA. The CDR3 consists of 13 residues. The ends were cut back, 4 bases at V and 11 bases at J, with 15 bases in the middle. CDR3 residues: CASSYSGTPQQFF. In DNA form, the CDR3 reads TGTGCCAGCAGCTACTCCGGGACCCCACAGCAGTTCTTC.

CDR3 sequence reads: CASSPKGGGYQETQYF. The CDR3 DNA follows: TGTGCCAGCAGCCCTAAAGGCGGGGGTTACCAAGAGACCCAGTACTTC. The chain carries TRBV5-4 and TRBJ2-5; TRBD2 aligns across 7 bases. The V gene end was trimmed by 4 bases and the J gene end by 0 bases; junction bases not matched to a gene: 9. Germline V gene data show CDR1 as SGHNT and CDR2 as YYREEE (reference sequence). This CDR3 contains 16 residues.